The 11 T cell receptor beta chains listed next were all sequenced from one sample in a study of early T cells in non-severe SARS-CoV-2 infection. TCRdb fed the 5' RACE reads into MiXCR, producing one record per CDR3 protein. The sample has 35,000 to 55,000 distinct CDR3 sequences, 6% to 7% seen once. The sequenced sample was whole blood, obtained at baseline. These receptors were obtained from an adult who was a healthcare worker with PCR-confirmed SARS-CoV-2 infection or an uninfected control (not recorded which).

This clonotype was recorded many times. The CDR3 loop is CSASLAGATDTQYF. The CDR3 DNA reads as TGCAGTGCTAGTCTAGCGGGGGCGACAGATACGCAGTATTTT. The chain employs TRBV20-1 and TRBJ2-3; 10 nucleotides line up with TRBD2. The CDR3 sequence is 14 residues long. Germline V CDR1 and CDR2: DFQATT, SNEGSKA (reference sequence). V was pared by 3 bases and J by 3 bases, with 3 bases of the junction left unmatched.

At least ten counts were recorded for this clonotype. The chain links TRBV19 to TRBJ2-3, with D hard to call. Germline V gene data show CDR1 as LNHDA and CDR2 as SQIVND (reference sequence). This CDR3 region has 14 residues. Trimming shortened V by 8 bases and J by 0 bases, and 12 bases separated the two germline ends. CDR3 loop: CASGRESSTDTQYF. The CDR3 coding sequence is TGTGCCAGTGGACGTGAATCTAGCACAGATACGCAGTATTTT.

The rearrangement uses TRBV7-2 and TRBJ1-6; no clear D. The V gene's germline CDR1 is SGHTA and CDR2 FQGNSA. V lost 1 base and J 10 bases, leaving 17 bases between the germline ends. The CDR3 contains 16 residues. The DNA of the CDR3 is TGTGCCAGCAGCTTAGAAACAGCAAGAATCGGGTCACCCCTCCACTTT. Residues: CASSLETARIGSPLHF.

This clonotype was seen only a few times. V is TRBV7-9 and J is TRBJ2-1, with 7 bases that match TRBD1. Trimming removed 10 bases from V and 2 bases from J; junction bases left unmatched: 2. CDR3 length: 12 residues. CDR1 is SEHNR and CDR2 is FQNEAQ in the germline V gene (reference sequence). The DNA for the CDR3 is TGTGCCACTGGGACAGCCTACAATGAGCAGTTCTTC. Translated: CATGTAYNEQFF.

There are many counts of this clonotype. The rearrangement joins TRBV6-5 to TRBJ1-1; D is undetermined. In germline, CDR1 is MNHEY, CDR2 SVGAGI. The CDR3 has 16 residues. Trimming shortened V by 5 bases and J by 0 bases, and 16 bases separated the two germline ends. Here the CDR3 reads CASSPIETFMNTEAFF. In DNA form, the CDR3 reads TGTGCCAGCAGTCCGATTGAGACGTTCATGAACACTGAAGCTTTCTTT.

The table lists this clonotype with a few counts. One end of the junction varies from germline; a read error may be responsible. This sequence joins TRBV28 and TRBJ1-4; D unresolved. The CDR3 totals 12 residues. Germline assignment: CDR1 MDHEN and CDR2 SYDVKM. CDR3 amino acids: CASSPRIDRLVF. The CDR3 bases are TGTGCCAGCAGTCCCCGCATAGACCGACTGGTTTTT.

The table lists this clonotype with a few counts. This rearrangement joins TRBV9 to TRBJ2-2, with 11 nucleotides matching TRBD2. Germline trimming cut 0 bases from V and 5 bases from J; bases unmatched to any gene: 15. Germline loops: CDR1 SGDLS, CDR2 YYNGEE. The CDR3 consists of 20 residues. CDR3 region: CASSVGYRDLAGGRTGELFF. DNA for the CDR3: TGTGCCAGCAGCGTAGGATACCGGGACCTAGCGGGGGGTCGAACCGGGGAGCTGTTTTTT. The variable domain in full, completed from reference TRBV9 and TRBJ2-2, reads DSGVTQTPKHLITATGQRVTLRCSPRSGDLSVYWYQQSLDQGLQFLIQYYNGEERAKGNILERFSAQQFPDLHSELNLSSLELGDSALYFCASSVGYRDLAGGRTGELFFGEGSRLTVL.

This clonotype was observed a few times. CDR3 bases: TGTGCCAGCTCACGGACAGGGGGCGAGGAGCAGTACTTC. The encoded protein is CASSRTGGEEQYF. The J gene is TRBJ2-7, the V gene TRBV18; 11 bases are shared with TRBD1. The CDR3 is 13 amino acids. Germline V gene lookup returns CDR1 KGHSH and CDR2 LQKENI. The trim removed 4 bases at V and 7 bases at J, leaving 3 bases unmatched. The whole variable domain, filled in from reference TRBV18 and TRBJ2-7, reads NAGVMQNPRHLVRRRGQEARLRCSPMKGHSHVYWYRQLPEEGLKFMVYLQKENIIDESGMPKERFSAEFPKEGPSILRIQQVVRGDSAAYFCASSRTGGEEQYFGPGTRLTVT.

This sequence joins TRBV28 and TRBJ2-7, with D tentatively TRBD1 or TRBD2 (5 bases each). Germline values: CDR1 MDHEN, CDR2 SYDVKM. This CDR3 spans 14 amino acids. The V end was cut by 5 bases, the J end by 13 bases, with 24 bases between. As DNA, the CDR3 is TGTGCCAGCAGTCCCCACCCTTTTCGAGGCAGGGACTACTTC. Translation: CASSPHPFRGRDYF. Full variable domain (rest looked up from reference TRBV28 and TRBJ2-7): DVKVTQSSRYLVKRTGEKVFLECVQDMDHENMFWYRQDPGLGLRLIYFSYDVKMKEKGDIPEGYSVSREKKERFSLILESASTNQTSMYLCASSPHPFRGRDYFGPGTRLTVT.

This clonotype came up many times. The chain has TRBV30 and TRBJ1-1; D may be TRBD1 (6 bases). This CDR3 has 14 amino acids. The germline V and J ends were trimmed by 2 bases and 6 bases, with 16 bases remaining between them. The germline V gene encodes CDR1 GTSNPN and CDR2 SVGIG (reference sequence). The CDR3 coding sequence is TGTGCCTGGAGTAGCGGCATGGGGGGCCCTGAAGCTTTCTTT. Amino acids: CAWSSGMGGPEAFF.

In its sample, this clonotype was seen many times. This chain uses TRBV12-3 or TRBV12-4 with TRBJ1-3, with unresolved D. The CDR3 loop spans 14 amino acids. Trimming took off 3 bases at V and 4 bases at J, with 10 bases between the two ends. The DNA of the CDR3 is TGTGCCAGCAGTTTCTCGGTAGGAGGAAACACCATATATTTT. Its translation: CASSFSVGGNTIYF.